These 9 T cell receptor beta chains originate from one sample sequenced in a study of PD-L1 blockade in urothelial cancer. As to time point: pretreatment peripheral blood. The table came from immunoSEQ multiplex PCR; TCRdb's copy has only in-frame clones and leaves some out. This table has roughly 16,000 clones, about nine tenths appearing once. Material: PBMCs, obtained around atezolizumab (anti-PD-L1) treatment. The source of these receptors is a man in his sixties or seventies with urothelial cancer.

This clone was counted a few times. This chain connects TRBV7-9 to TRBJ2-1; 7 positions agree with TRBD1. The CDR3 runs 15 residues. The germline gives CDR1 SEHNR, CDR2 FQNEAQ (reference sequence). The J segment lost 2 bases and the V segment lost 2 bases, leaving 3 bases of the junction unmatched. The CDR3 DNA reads TGTGCCAGCAGCTTAAGGGACAGCGCCTACAATGAGCAGTTCTTC. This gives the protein CASSLRDSAYNEQFF.

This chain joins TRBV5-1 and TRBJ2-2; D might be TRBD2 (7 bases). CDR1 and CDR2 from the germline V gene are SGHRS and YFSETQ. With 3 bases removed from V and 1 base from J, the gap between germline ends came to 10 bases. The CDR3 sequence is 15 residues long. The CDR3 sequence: CASSWGGQNTGELFF. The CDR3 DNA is TGCGCCAGCAGCTGGGGGGGACAGAACACCGGGGAGCTGTTTTTT.

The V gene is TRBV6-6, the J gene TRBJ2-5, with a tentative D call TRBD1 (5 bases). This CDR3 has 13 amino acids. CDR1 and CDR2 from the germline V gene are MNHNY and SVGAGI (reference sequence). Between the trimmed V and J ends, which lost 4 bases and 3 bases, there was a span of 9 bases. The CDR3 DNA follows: TGTGCCAGCAGTTCAGGGTATGAAGAGACCCAGTACTTC. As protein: CASSSGYEETQYF.

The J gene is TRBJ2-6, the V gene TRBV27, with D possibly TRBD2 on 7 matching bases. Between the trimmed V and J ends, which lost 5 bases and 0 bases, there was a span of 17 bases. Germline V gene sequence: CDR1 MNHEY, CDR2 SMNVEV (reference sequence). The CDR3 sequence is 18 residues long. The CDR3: CASSRGWGGYSGANVLTF. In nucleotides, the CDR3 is TGTGCCAGCAGTCGGGGTTGGGGGGGCTACTCTGGGGCCAACGTCCTGACTTTC.

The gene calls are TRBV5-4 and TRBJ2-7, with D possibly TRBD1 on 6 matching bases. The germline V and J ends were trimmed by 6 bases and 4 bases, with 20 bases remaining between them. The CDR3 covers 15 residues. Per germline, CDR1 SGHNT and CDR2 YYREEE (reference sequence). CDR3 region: CASTVPRGRGYEQYF. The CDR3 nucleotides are TGTGCCAGCACCGTCCCCAGGGGTCGAGGATACGAGCAGTACTTC.

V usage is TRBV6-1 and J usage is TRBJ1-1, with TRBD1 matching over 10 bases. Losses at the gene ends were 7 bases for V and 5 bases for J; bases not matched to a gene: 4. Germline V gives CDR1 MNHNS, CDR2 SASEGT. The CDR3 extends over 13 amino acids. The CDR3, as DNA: TGTGCCAGCAAGGGACAGGGGTTTACTGAAGCTTTCTTT. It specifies CASKGQGFTEAFF.

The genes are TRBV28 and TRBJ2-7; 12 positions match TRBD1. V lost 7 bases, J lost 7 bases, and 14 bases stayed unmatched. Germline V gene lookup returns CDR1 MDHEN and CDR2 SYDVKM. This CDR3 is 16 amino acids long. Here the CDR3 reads CASIDTPGQGALEQYF. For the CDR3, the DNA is TGTGCCAGCATTGACACTCCGGGACAGGGGGCGTTGGAGCAGTACTTC.

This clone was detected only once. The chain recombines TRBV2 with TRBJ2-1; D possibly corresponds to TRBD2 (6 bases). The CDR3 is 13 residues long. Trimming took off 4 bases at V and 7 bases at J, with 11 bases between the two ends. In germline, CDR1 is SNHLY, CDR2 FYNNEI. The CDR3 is CASSAEGRNEQFF. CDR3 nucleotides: TGTGCCAGCAGTGCGGAGGGGAGGAATGAGCAGTTCTTC. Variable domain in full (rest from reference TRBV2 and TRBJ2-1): EPEVTQTPSHQVTQMGQEVILRCVPISNHLYFYWYRQILGQKVEFLVSFYNNEISEKSEIFDDQFSVERPDGSNFTLKIRSTKLEDSAMYFCASSAEGRNEQFFGPGTRLTVL.

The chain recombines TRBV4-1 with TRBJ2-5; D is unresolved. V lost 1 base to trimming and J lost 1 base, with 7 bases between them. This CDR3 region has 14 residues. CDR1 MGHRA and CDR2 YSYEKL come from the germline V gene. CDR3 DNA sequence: TGCGCCAGCAGCCAAGGGGCAGTCCAAGAGACCCAGTACTTC. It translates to CASSQGAVQETQYF.